The 2 T cell receptor beta chains below come from one sample, sequenced in a study of radiotherapy plus CTLA-4 blockade in lung cancer. Sequencing was performed with immunoSEQ multiplex PCR; in TCRdb, only in-frame clones are kept and a portion is missing. This sample has 50,000 to 65,000 clones, with 70% to 85% found just once. The material sequenced was peripheral blood, taken from a patient treated with radiotherapy plus ipilimumab. These receptors came from a human donor with non-small cell lung cancer whose response to radiotherapy plus ipilimumab could not be evaluated.

The chain employs TRBV18 and TRBJ2-1; 13 bases align to TRBD2. Unmatched junction bases numbered 3, after V lost 3 bases and J lost 7 bases. CDR1 is KGHSH, CDR2 LQKENI, per germline. The CDR3 totals 15 residues. The CDR3 protein is CASSPTSGRVNEQFF. The CDR3 nucleotides are TGTGCCAGCTCACCCACTAGCGGGAGGGTGAATGAGCAGTTCTTC. Looking up the rest from reference TRBV18 and TRBJ2-1 gives the full variable domain: NAGVMQNPRHLVRRRGQEARLRCSPMKGHSHVYWYRQLPEEGLKFMVYLQKENIIDESGMPKERFSAEFPKEGPSILRIQQVVRGDSAAYFCASSPTSGRVNEQFFGPGTRLTVL.

This clone was counted a single time. The chain recombines TRBV4-1 with TRBJ1-1, with D perhaps matching TRBD1 (6 bases). The CDR3 runs to 17 residues. V lost 0 bases to trimming and J lost 1 base, with 15 bases between them. Germline V gene data show CDR1 as MGHRA and CDR2 as YSYEKL. The CDR3 is CASSQDPPGAPNTEAFF. Here the CDR3 DNA reads TGCGCCAGCAGCCAAGATCCGCCAGGGGCGCCGAACACTGAAGCTTTCTTT.